The rows below give T cell receptor beta chains drawn from one sample of a study of control samples from healthy donors and cancer patients. Data came from immunoSEQ multiplex PCR; TCRdb stores just in-frame clones and leaves some out. The top ten hold 1.3% to 1.5% of the sample, which has over 150,000 clones, roughly 94% seen once. Specimen: blood. These TCRs come from a woman aged 18-29 years in good health. Each CDR3 is given with its conserved first and last residue.

cdr3_aa j_call v_call
CASSESGGYGYTF TRBJ1-2 TRBV10-1
CASSLGQPNNSPLHF TRBJ1-6 TRBV11-3
CARRGYDEQFF TRBJ2-1 TRBV5-1
CASSIGEDKEQYF TRBJ2-7 TRBV19
CASSLVPGGPDTGELFF TRBJ2-2 TRBV7-6
CASSLGTGGSYNEQFF TRBJ2-1 TRBV7-6
CASSLAGGQPQHF TRBJ1-5 TRBV5-5
CASSHLERDTQYF TRBJ2-3 TRBV4-3
CASSLGEALDYGYTF TRBJ1-2 TRBV7-2
CASRITDYGYTF TRBJ1-2 TRBV2
CASTPSGAVNTEAFF TRBJ1-1 TRBV19
CAISESKDSTQFF TRBJ2-1 TRBV10-3
CASSEARGREEKLFF TRBJ1-4 TRBV2
CASSLAQGMGINTEAFF TRBJ1-1 TRBV28
CASSRGGTEAFF TRBJ1-1 TRBV6-5
CASSDRPAQGALNYGYTF TRBJ1-2 TRBV27
CASSVKGSLELFF TRBJ2-2 TRBV7-2
CASSRHTEAFF TRBJ1-1 TRBV3-1/TRBV3-2
CASSLGGTGSYNEQFF TRBJ2-1 TRBV5-1
CASSSYRESTGELFF TRBJ2-2 TRBV19
CASSLGPDTQYF TRBJ2-3 TRBV7-9
CASSIQERSNQPQHF TRBJ1-5 TRBV19
CSARALRGYTF TRBJ1-2 TRBV20-1
CASSSQASNQPQHF TRBJ1-5 TRBV6-2/TRBV6-3
CASSLGDTIYF TRBJ1-3 TRBV12-3/TRBV12-4
CASSSSTGSFSGNTIYF TRBJ1-3 TRBV4-1
CASSPGYGYTF TRBJ1-2 TRBV18
CASSLRAGDTEAFF TRBJ1-1 TRBV6-1
CASSYEGWDQPQHF TRBJ1-5 TRBV6-2/TRBV6-3
CASSIQTQGNEQFF TRBJ2-1 TRBV19
CASSRDSQWGYTF TRBJ1-2 TRBV2
CASSPTGGSGNTIYF TRBJ1-3 TRBV3-1/TRBV3-2
CASSYRESNEKLFF TRBJ1-4 TRBV7-8
CASSQGSKRAGGFPDTQYF TRBJ2-3 TRBV14
CASTNRGNEQFF TRBJ2-1 TRBV19
CASSFSDRNEKLFF TRBJ1-4 TRBV7-9
CASSRPSGPSSYNEQFF TRBJ2-1 TRBV28
CASAPSNQPQHF TRBJ1-5 TRBV2